These 6 T cell receptor beta chains were sequenced from one sample in a study of beta chain features in type 1 diabetes. Overall study findings and caveats: Shortening of TCRB CDR3s, moderate but significant, appeared in all four CD4+ subsets of Type 1 diabetes patients.

Antigens for these TCRs are unknown. Isolated RNA was reverse transcribed in full, so expressed TCRB transcripts were sequenced. Sequencing was performed with immunoSEQ multiplex PCR; in TCRdb, only in-frame clones are kept and a portion is missing. Here the sample spans around 250,000 clones, around 24% being singletons. The material sequenced was naive CD4+ T cells from blood. Receptors originate from a woman in her thirties with type 1 diabetes.

The rearrangement uses TRBV5-1 and TRBJ2-3; unclear D gene. The V end was cut by 0 bases, the J end by 4 bases, with 9 bases between. This CDR3 comprises 14 residues. Germline CDR1 and CDR2: SGHRS and YFSETQ. The CDR3 DNA reads TGCGCCAGCAGCTTGGGATTAGTCCCAGATACGCAGTATTTT. Translating gives CASSLGLVPDTQYF.

This clone was counted a few times. CDR3 sequence (DNA): TGTGCCAGCAGCGGAGACAGATATGAAAAACTGTTTTTT. It codes for CASSGDRYEKLFF. V gene TRBV5-6 combines with J gene TRBJ1-4; D perhaps matches TRBD1 (5 bases). Germline assignment: CDR1 SGHDT and CDR2 YYEEEE. V lost 4 bases and J 6 bases, leaving 10 bases between the germline ends. This CDR3 has 13 residues.

The rearrangement joins TRBV7-9 to TRBJ2-1; no reliable D call. Trimming took 1 base from V and 15 from J, leaving 7 bases between them. This CDR3 is 10 amino acids long. Germline CDR1 and CDR2: SEHNR and FQNEAQ (reference sequence). The CDR3 reads CASSLGRRFF. In DNA form, the CDR3 reads TGTGCCAGCAGCTTAGGACGGAGGTTCTTC.

The rearrangement uses TRBV6-4 and TRBJ2-2; 8 bases line up with TRBD2. V lost 4 bases and J lost 3; bases outside the gene matches: 1. Germline values: CDR1 MRHNA, CDR2 SNTAGT. The CDR3 is made up of 14 amino acids. The CDR3 DNA sequence: TGTGCCAGCAGTGTACTAGCGGACACCGGGGAGCTGTTTTTT. Translation: CASSVLADTGELFF.

The CDR3: CASSLTGSNEQFF. CDR3 DNA sequence: TGTGCCAGCAGTTTGACAGGGTCCAATGAGCAGTTCTTC. The chain links TRBV6-5 to TRBJ2-1; 7 bases match TRBD1. The CDR3 consists of 13 residues. V was pared by 4 bases and J by 6 bases, with 3 bases of the junction left unmatched. CDR1 is MNHEY and CDR2 is SVGAGI in the germline V gene.

The rearrangement joins TRBV9 to TRBJ1-2; possible D gene TRBD1, 6 bases. The CDR3 is 16 amino acids. Germline CDR1 SGDLS, CDR2 YYNGEE. With 3 bases removed from V and 0 bases from J, the gap between germline ends came to 15 bases. The CDR3 loop reads CASSEGGTPTNYGYTF. In DNA, the CDR3 is TGTGCCAGCAGCGAGGGGGGGACTCCGACTAACTATGGCTACACCTTC. Full variable domain (outside the CDR3, taken from reference TRBV9 and TRBJ1-2): DSGVTQTPKHLITATGQRVTLRCSPRSGDLSVYWYQQSLDQGLQFLIQYYNGEERAKGNILERFSAQQFPDLHSELNLSSLELGDSALYFCASSEGGTPTNYGYTFGSGTRLTVV.